The 7 T cell receptor beta chains below all came from one sample that was sequenced in a study of CD4 T cells in relation to SARS-CoV-2 and coronaviruses. Measured with immunoSEQ multiplex PCR; TCRdb has only the in-frame clones, and not every one. This sample yields 60,000 or so clones, of which approximately 94% are seen a single time; roughly 0.14% belongs to the top ten. Unexposed donor CD4+ T cells date from about 2011-2018, before the COVID-19 pandemic. The material sequenced was naive CD4+ T cells from PBMCs. Subset reported: naive CD4+ T cells isolated by negative enrichment. The source is a human donor in good health.

This clone was seen just once. The V gene is TRBV27, the J gene TRBJ2-5; 13 nucleotides align to TRBD2. The CDR3 sequence is 15 residues long. Germline trimming cut 7 bases from V and 4 bases from J; bases unmatched to any gene: 6. CDR1 and CDR2 from the germline V gene are MNHEY and SMNVEV (reference sequence). In DNA form, the CDR3 reads TGTGCCAGCAACAAACTAGCGGGAGGGGTAGAGACCCAGTACTTC. Protein: CASNKLAGGVETQYF.

The chain uses TRBV19 and TRBJ2-7; D gene ambiguous. The germline gives CDR1 LNHDA, CDR2 SQIVND (reference sequence). Between the trimmed V and J ends, which lost 3 bases and 4 bases, there was a span of 4 bases. The CDR3 loop spans 11 amino acids. The DNA of the CDR3 is TGTGCCAGTAGTATCGGGTACGAGCAGTACTTC. Translation gives CASSIGYEQYF.

This clone appeared a few times. The chain is built from TRBV2 and TRBJ2-7, with D possibly being TRBD1 (5 bases). Between the trimmed V and J ends, which lost 3 bases and 3 bases, there was a span of 6 bases. Germline values: CDR1 SNHLY, CDR2 FYNNEI. There are 12 residues in the CDR3. CDR3 sequence (DNA): TGTGCCAGCAGTGAGCAGGGCTACGAGCAGTACTTC. Amino acid sequence: CASSEQGYEQYF.

The genes are TRBV5-5 and TRBJ2-1; unclear D gene. Germline V gene data show CDR1 as SGHKS and CDR2 as YYEKEE (reference sequence). The length of the CDR3 is 13 residues. Trimming shortened V by 1 base and J by 9 bases, and 11 bases separated the two germline ends. The CDR3 DNA follows: TGTGCCAGCAGCTTGTTATCCGTAGGTGAGCAGTTCTTC. It translates to CASSLLSVGEQFF.

The V gene is TRBV7-3, the J gene TRBJ1-2; no definite D call. V shed 2 bases and J shed 5 bases, with 9 bases lying between them. Germline V lookup: CDR1 SGHTA, CDR2 FQGTGA. The length of the CDR3 is 13 residues. The CDR3 coding sequence is TGTGCCAGCAGCTTAGGGCAGACGTATGGCTACACCTTC. Encoded protein: CASSLGQTYGYTF. Using reference TRBV7-3 and TRBJ1-2 for the parts outside the CDR3, the full variable domain is GAGVSQTPSNKVTEKGKYVELRCDPISGHTALYWYRQSLGQGPEFLIYFQGTGAADDSGLPNDRFFAVRPEGSVSTLKIQRTERGDSAVYLCASSLGQTYGYTFGSGTRLTVV.

The chain employs TRBV2 and TRBJ1-6, with D unclear. CDR1 and CDR2 from the germline V gene are SNHLY and FYNNEI. The CDR3 extends over 14 amino acids. Trimming took 4 bases from V and 7 from J, leaving 11 bases between them. CDR3 sequence: CASSVGRKNSPLHF. CDR3 in DNA: TGTGCCAGCAGTGTAGGCAGAAAAAATTCACCCCTCCACTTT.

This sequence joins TRBV6-5 and TRBJ2-1; TRBD2 agrees at 11 bases. The germline gives CDR1 MNHEY, CDR2 SVGAGI. The junction had 6 bases not matched to a gene; V was cut back by 5 bases and J by 9 bases. CDR3 length: 14 residues. In DNA form, the CDR3 reads TGTGCCAGCAGTCCACTAGCGGGAGTAAGTGAGCAGTTCTTC. Encoded protein: CASSPLAGVSEQFF.